The next 24 T cell receptor beta chains were all read from a single sample in a study of cytomegalovirus exposure and HLA in healthy donors. This PCR relied on a set of 60 Vbeta primers and 13 Jbeta primers. This table comes from immunoSEQ multiplex PCR, and its TCRdb copy is limited to in-frame clones, with some not included. The sample shows roughly 100,000 clones, roughly 70% of them seen only once. Specimen: PBMCs. These receptors originate from a woman between 50 and 59 years old in good health and CMV-seropositive.

This clone came up once. V gene TRBV6-6 combines with J gene TRBJ2-4; D remains ambiguous. The CDR3 consists of 16 residues. The germline gives CDR1 MNHNY, CDR2 SVGAGI (reference sequence). The V end was cut by 5 bases, the J end by 0 bases, with 14 bases between. The CDR3 DNA sequence: TGTGCCAGCAGTCCGCGGCCCACCATAGCCAAAAACATTCAGTACTTC. Translating it yields CASSPRPTIAKNIQYF.

A single count supports this clone. This chain joins TRBV19 and TRBJ2-7; 11 nucleotides align to TRBD1. The CDR3 has 15 amino acids. Looked up from germline, CDR1 is LNHDA and CDR2 is SQIVND (reference sequence). Trimming took 1 base from V and 5 from J; bases not matched to a gene: 4. CDR3 sequence: CASSIVWTGGDEQYF. The DNA of the CDR3 is TGTGCCAGTAGTATAGTGTGGACAGGGGGCGACGAGCAGTACTTC. Looking up the rest from reference TRBV19 and TRBJ2-7 gives the full variable domain: DGGITQSPKYLFRKEGQNVTLSCEQNLNHDAMYWYRQDPGQGLRLIYYSQIVNDFQKGDIAEGYSVSREKKESFPLTVTSAQKNPTAFYLCASSIVWTGGDEQYFGPGTRLTVT.

This chain connects TRBV11-1 to TRBJ2-1; maybe TRBD1 (6 bases). The germline V and J ends were trimmed by 5 bases and 10 bases, with 18 bases remaining between them. In germline, CDR1 is SGHAT, CDR2 FQDESV (reference sequence). The CDR3 spans 14 residues. The DNA for the CDR3 is TGTGCCAGCAGCCGAAGGGGGATGGGGTGGGAGCAGTTCTTC. Encoded protein: CASSRRGMGWEQFF.

V gene TRBV6-5 combines with J gene TRBJ1-3; D remains ambiguous. Germline V gene lookup returns CDR1 MNHEY and CDR2 SVGAGI. The CDR3 is made up of 14 amino acids. The V and J ends lost 6 bases and 3 bases respectively, with 12 bases between them. The DNA of the CDR3 is TGTGCCAGCAGGGAGGACCTAGTTGGAAACACCATATATTTT. As protein: CASREDLVGNTIYF.

This clone has just a few counts. V and J are TRBV7-3 and TRBJ2-2; possibly TRBD2 for D (6 bases). This CDR3 has 16 amino acids. Trimming removed 2 bases at V and 0 bases at J, with 10 bases between. Germline-derived CDR1 and CDR2 are SGHTA and FQGTGA. The DNA for the CDR3 is TGTGCCAGCAGCTTATCCGGGACTGCGAACACCGGGGAGCTGTTTTTT. The encoded protein is CASSLSGTANTGELFF.

This clone was detected only a few times. The rearrangement joins TRBV18 to TRBJ2-7, with 9 bases aligning to TRBD1. The CDR3 is 14 residues long. V shed 2 bases and J 6 bases; nucleotides not matched to a gene: 5. Germline V gene lookup returns CDR1 KGHSH and CDR2 LQKENI. The CDR3 loop is CASSPSGQGSEQYF. CDR3 nucleotides: TGTGCCAGCTCACCATCAGGACAGGGGTCCGAGCAGTACTTC.

This chain joins TRBV5-8 and TRBJ2-7; 11 bases align to TRBD1. Germline V gene lookup returns CDR1 SGHTS and CDR2 YDEGEE. CDR3 length equals 15 residues. The ends lost 3 bases at V and 5 bases at J; junction bases unmatched: 7. The CDR3 loop is CASSWASGQGDEQYF. CDR3 bases: TGTGCCAGCAGCTGGGCCTCGGGACAGGGGGACGAGCAGTACTTC. The whole variable domain, filled in from reference TRBV5-8 and TRBJ2-7, reads EAGVTQSPTHLIKTRGQQATLRCSPISGHTSVYWYQQALGLGLQFLLWYDEGEERNRGNFPPRFSGRQFPNYSSELNVNALELEDSALYLCASSWASGQGDEQYFGPGTRLTVT.

The CDR3 bases are TGCAGCGTTGAAAGGGGACTGGGGGAAGAGACCCAGTACTTC. This sequence encodes CSVERGLGEETQYF. This chain uses TRBV29-1 with TRBJ2-5; D might be TRBD2 (6 bases). Per the germline V gene, CDR1 is SQVTM and CDR2 is ANQGSEA. The CDR3 length is 14 residues. V lost 2 bases to trimming and J lost 3 bases, with 13 bases between them.

This clone occurred a few times. V gene TRBV4-3 combines with J gene TRBJ2-7, with D possibly matching TRBD2 (6 bases). From germline, CDR1 is LGHNA and CDR2 YSLEER. With 6 bases removed from V and 0 bases from J, the gap between germline ends came to 12 bases. CDR3 size: 14 residues. Written as DNA, the CDR3 is TGCGCCAGCAGAGCGGGCCTGGACTCCTACGAGCAGTACTTC. This encodes CASRAGLDSYEQYF.

J is TRBJ2-6 and V is TRBV19; no firm D call. From germline, CDR1 is LNHDA and CDR2 SQIVND (reference sequence). V lost 5 bases and J lost 0, with 11 bases in between. This CDR3 comprises 16 residues. In nucleotides, the CDR3 is TGTGCCAGTAGTGAAGACGGAGCCTCTGGGGCCAACGTCCTGACTTTC. Translation gives CASSEDGASGANVLTF.

The genes are TRBV10-3 and TRBJ1-1; TRBD1 might be the D (6 bases). The CDR3 consists of 13 residues. V lost 7 bases and J 4 bases, leaving 13 bases between the germline ends. CDR1 ENHRY and CDR2 SYGVKD come from the germline V gene. The DNA for the CDR3 is TGTGCCATCACGGGCACAGGGTTCACTGAAGCTTTCTTT. Its protein product is CAITGTGFTEAFF.

This clone has only a few counts. V and J are TRBV7-9 and TRBJ1-5, with D possibly TRBD1 on 6 matching bases. Trimming left V 6 bases short and J 7 bases short, with 16 bases between. Germline CDR1 and CDR2: SEHNR and FQNEAQ (reference sequence). This CDR3 has 14 amino acids. For the CDR3, the DNA is TGTGCCAGCAGTTCTACAGGGTTGGTCCAGCCCCAGCATTTT. Translation gives CASSSTGLVQPQHF.

This sequence joins TRBV27 and TRBJ2-7; 9 bases fit TRBD1. V was clipped by 2 bases and J by 3 bases; unmatched bases: 17. Germline loops: CDR1 MNHEY, CDR2 SMNVEV (reference sequence). This CDR3 has 19 residues. CDR3 protein: CASSLVGTGWLGPNYEQYF. As DNA, the CDR3 is TGTGCCAGCAGTTTAGTAGGGACAGGGTGGTTGGGTCCTAACTACGAGCAGTACTTC.

A word on this clone: Its ends do not fully match the called genes, so a read error is possible. This sequence joins TRBV7-6 and TRBJ2-5, with a tentative D call TRBD2 (6 bases). Germline-derived CDR1 and CDR2 are SGHVS and FNYEAQ. The CDR3 covers 16 residues. The CDR3 loop is CASSPRAGLTKEAQYF. CDR3 DNA sequence: TGTGCCAGCAGCCCTCGGGCGGGACTCACTAAAGAGGCCCAGTACTTC.

V is TRBV29-1 and J is TRBJ2-7, with TRBD1 identical over 8 bases. Trimming cost V 7 bases and J 7 bases; bases outside gene matches: 12. This CDR3 comprises 13 residues. Looked up from germline, CDR1 is SQVTM and CDR2 is ANQGSEA. The CDR3, as DNA: TGCAGCGCTGGGGCCAGGGGGCCGGAAGAGCAGTACTTC. This sequence encodes CSAGARGPEEQYF.

This chain uses TRBV7-2 with TRBJ1-1, with D unclear. CDR1 is SGHTA and CDR2 is FQGNSA in the germline V gene. Trimming left V 3 bases short and J 7 bases short, with 9 bases between. CDR3 length equals 12 residues. The CDR3 bases are TGTGCCAGCAGCTTCGACTCCTTTGAAGCTTTCTTT. The encoded protein is CASSFDSFEAFF.

The V gene is TRBV18, the J gene TRBJ2-1; unclear D gene. Trimming shortened V by 3 bases and J by 4 bases, and 10 bases separated the two germline ends. Germline CDR1 reads KGHSH; CDR2 reads LQKENI. This CDR3 region has 14 residues. The CDR3 DNA is TGTGCCAGCTCACCCGCGACTCAATACAATGAGCAGTTCTTC. It specifies CASSPATQYNEQFF.

This rearrangement joins TRBV5-1 to TRBJ2-7, with 8 bases fitting TRBD2. The CDR3 extends over 13 amino acids. CDR1 SGHRS and CDR2 YFSETQ come from the germline V gene. V was clipped by 4 bases and J by 7 bases; unmatched bases: 7. CDR3 bases: TGCGCCAGCAGCGACCAGCGGGAGAGGGAGCAGTACTTC. It yields the protein CASSDQREREQYF.

The chain carries TRBV6-5 and TRBJ1-5, with TRBD1 matching over 9 bases. The ends lost 2 bases at V and 13 bases at J; junction bases unmatched: 3. Germline V lookup: CDR1 MNHEY, CDR2 SVGAGI. The CDR3 has 12 residues. The CDR3 coding sequence is TGTGCCAGCAGTTACGGGACAGGGATACAGCATTTT. Translated, it gives CASSYGTGIQHF.

This clone was picked up a small number of times. The V and J genes are TRBV19 and TRBJ1-1; D is perhaps TRBD1 (5 bases). The CDR3 covers 13 residues. Germline V gene sequence: CDR1 LNHDA, CDR2 SQIVND (reference sequence). V lost 8 bases, J lost 5 bases, and 15 bases lay in between. CDR3 in amino acids: CASGRGSGTEAFF. The CDR3 coding sequence is TGTGCCAGTGGCCGGGGGTCAGGGACTGAAGCTTTCTTT.

The DNA of the CDR3 is TGTGCCAGCAGACCAGGGGCTGATAGCAATCAGCCCCAGCATTTT. Protein sequence: CASRPGADSNQPQHF. The chain links TRBV6-6 to TRBJ1-5; a possible D gene is TRBD1 (6 bases). Germline CDR1 MNHNY, CDR2 SVGAGI (reference sequence). The CDR3 is 15 residues long. V was shortened by 6 bases and J by 0 bases, with 12 bases between the two germline ends.

This chain joins TRBV6-1 and TRBJ1-1; D gene unclear. CDR1 is MNHNS, CDR2 SASEGT, per germline. Deletions cut 4 bases from V and 1 base from J, with 7 bases between. This CDR3 comprises 13 residues. The CDR3 loop is CASSVGGNTEAFF. CDR3 DNA sequence: TGTGCCAGCAGTGTAGGAGGGAACACTGAAGCTTTCTTT.

This clone was detected only a few times. One junction end disagrees with the germline gene, perhaps due to a read error. V gene TRBV4-1 combines with J gene TRBJ2-3, with 13 bases identical to TRBD2. The CDR3 has 16 amino acids. Germline values: CDR1 MGHRA, CDR2 YSYEKL. The DNA of the CDR3 is TGCGCCGGCAGCCGAGGGACTAGCGGGAACACAGATACGCAGTATTTT. Protein sequence: CAGSRGTSGNTDTQYF.

The chain recombines TRBV7-9 with TRBJ2-3, with D perhaps TRBD2 (5 bases). Per the germline V gene, CDR1 is SEHNR and CDR2 is FQNEAQ (reference sequence). This CDR3 comprises 14 residues. V gave up 3 bases and J gave up 2 bases, with 9 bases separating them. CDR3 loop: CASSFDYLTDTQYF. The CDR3 DNA is TGTGCCAGCAGCTTCGACTACCTCACAGATACGCAGTATTTT.